Each of the 28 T cell receptor beta chains below was sequenced from the same sample in a study of T-cell reconstitution after alpha-beta-depleted transplantation in children. Library preparation (for TCRbeta) was performed with unique molecular identifiers. TCRdb redid the calling of the PCR reads with MiXCR, one entry per CDR3 protein. The sample lists hundreds of thousands of distinct CDR3 sequences, approximately 16% seen once, with about 1.1% in the top ten. The source material was PBMCs from the stem cell graft donor, sampled from the stem cell graft. These receptor sequences come from a human donor who donated a stem cell graft to a child with acute myeloid leukemia.

As concerns this clonotype: Possible read error: a much larger clone is one base away. CDR3 sequence: CSVAVGGRTAAFF. The CDR3 region has the DNA TGCAGCGTTGCCGTTGGGGGCAGGACTGCAGCTTTCTTT. This chain connects TRBV29-1 to TRBJ1-1; a weak D match, TRBD1 (6 bases). The CDR3 extends over 13 amino acids. Germline CDR1 is SQVTM and CDR2 is ANQGSEA.

V usage is TRBV7-9 and J usage is TRBJ2-5; tentatively, D is TRBD1 (5 bases). This CDR3 has 14 residues. Germline-derived CDR1 and CDR2 are SEHNR and FQNEAQ (reference sequence). Between the trimmed V and J ends, which lost 4 bases and 5 bases, there was a span of 14 bases. The DNA of the CDR3 is TGTGCCAGCAGCTCTCTCAGGGCAGGGGAGACCCAGTACTTC. Translated: CASSSLRAGETQYF.

This clonotype was counted at least ten times. The chain uses TRBV27 and TRBJ1-1; no clear D gene. Germline V gives CDR1 MNHEY, CDR2 SMNVEV (reference sequence). The CDR3 runs 13 residues. Trimming stripped 8 bases from V and 0 bases from J, with 10 bases between. CDR3: CASWLSMNTEAFF. DNA for the CDR3: TGTGCCAGCTGGCTGTCCATGAACACTGAAGCTTTCTTT.

This clonotype occurred a few times. The chain recombines TRBV3-1 with TRBJ2-5; possible D gene TRBD1, 5 bases. The V and J ends lost 0 bases and 5 bases respectively, with 16 bases between them. This CDR3 region has 16 residues. Germline V CDR1 and CDR2: LGHDT, YNNKEL (reference sequence). The CDR3 spells CASSQDPQGRLETQYF. The CDR3 DNA follows: TGTGCCAGCAGCCAAGATCCGCAGGGCCGTCTTGAGACCCAGTACTTC.

The V gene is TRBV5-4, the J gene TRBJ1-2; 7 bases match TRBD1. V shed 3 bases and J 6 bases; nucleotides not matched to a gene: 8. Germline V CDR1 and CDR2: SGHNT, YYREEE (reference sequence). The CDR3 is 14 amino acids. As DNA, the CDR3 is TGTGCCAGCAGCTGGAAGGATACAGGGGATGGCTACACCTTC. Its protein is CASSWKDTGDGYTF.

The rearrangement links TRBV12-3 or TRBV12-4 to TRBJ1-1; 9 bases map to TRBD1. This CDR3 contains 18 residues. V was clipped by 3 bases and J by 4 bases; unmatched bases: 15. The CDR3 DNA is TGTGCCAGCAGTTTGGGGACAGGGAAAAAGGGCATGAGCACTGAAGCTTTCTTT. Protein: CASSLGTGKKGMSTEAFF.

The table lists this clonotype with many counts. The chain is built from TRBV4-2 and TRBJ2-5, with a possible D match to TRBD1 (5 bases). Trimming removed 5 bases from V and 8 bases from J, with 18 bases in between. Germline CDR1 reads LGHNA; CDR2 reads YNFKEQ. The CDR3 has 14 residues. The CDR3 reads CASSSSLLDRTQYF. CDR3 nucleotide sequence: TGTGCCAGCAGCTCCAGTCTCTTAGACAGAACCCAGTACTTC.

Many counts were recorded for this clonotype. V gene TRBV6-1 combines with J gene TRBJ1-5; no clear D gene. Germline assignment: CDR1 MNHNS and CDR2 SASEGT. Trimming stripped 8 bases from V and 7 bases from J, with 12 bases between. The CDR3 runs to 12 residues. CDR3 bases: TGTGCCAGCCTCGGAAGCGGGCAGCCCCAGCATTTT. Its protein is CASLGSGQPQHF.

The chain carries TRBV10-1 and TRBJ1-1, with a possible D match to TRBD1 (5 bases). The CDR3 is 14 residues long. Trimming cost V 3 bases and J 4 bases, with 12 bases left between them. Per germline, CDR1 WNHNN and CDR2 SYGVQD (reference sequence). The CDR3 loop reads CASSDDSGSTEAFF. For the CDR3, the DNA is TGCGCCAGCAGTGACGACAGCGGGAGCACTGAAGCTTTCTTT.

This clonotype was counted at least ten times. The chain uses TRBV6-5 and TRBJ1-1; D remains unclear. Deletions cut 2 bases from V and 12 bases from J, with 16 bases between. CDR3 length equals 13 residues. CDR1 is MNHEY and CDR2 is SVGAGI in the germline V gene. This chain's CDR3 is CASSYGTAAIPFF. The CDR3, as DNA: TGTGCCAGCAGTTACGGTACAGCGGCTATCCCTTTCTTT.

Only a few counts were recorded for this clonotype. The J gene is TRBJ2-3, the V gene TRBV6-1; 9 bases are a match to TRBD2. The germline V gene encodes CDR1 MNHNS and CDR2 SASEGT. The V gene end was trimmed by 7 bases and the J gene end by 2 bases; junction bases not matched to a gene: 19. The CDR3 has 19 residues. This CDR3 is CASTTTMPHLAGITDTQYF. CDR3 in DNA: TGTGCCAGCACAACTACCATGCCTCATCTAGCGGGGATCACAGATACGCAGTATTTT.

This clonotype was observed a few times. The V and J genes are TRBV5-6 and TRBJ2-7; tentatively, D is TRBD2 (5 bases). Germline loops: CDR1 SGHDT, CDR2 YYEEEE. The CDR3 totals 19 residues. The germline V and J ends were trimmed by 4 bases and 3 bases, with 29 bases remaining between them. The CDR3 DNA reads as TGTGCCAGCAGCGTAGATCGTCCCGGGGAGATTGACTTGAGCTACGAGCAGTACGTC. Translating it yields CASSVDRPGEIDLSYEQYV.

To note about this clonotype: Possible read error: a much larger clone is one base away. The chain combines TRBV7-2 with TRBJ1-5; TRBD1 is a possible D gene (5 bases). V lost 5 bases and J lost 6, with 17 bases in between. The CDR3 is made up of 15 amino acids. Per germline, CDR1 SGHTA and CDR2 FQGNSA. Here the CDR3 DNA reads TGTGCCAGCAGCCAGTCGAAGGGGCTAGGTCAGCCCCAGCATTTT. This encodes CASSQSKGLGQPQHF.

This clonotype showed up many times. The rearrangement joins TRBV5-6 to TRBJ2-5; the match to TRBD1 covers 7 bases. CDR1 SGHDT and CDR2 YYEEEE come from the germline V gene. This CDR3 comprises 12 residues. J lost 7 bases, V lost 3 bases, and 3 bases had no gene match. The CDR3 protein is CASSSGGGTQYF. CDR3 nucleotides: TGTGCCAGCAGCTCAGGGGGTGGGACCCAGTACTTC. The full variable domain, its missing parts supplied by reference TRBV5-6 and TRBJ2-5, is DAGVTQSPTHLIKTRGQQVTLRCSPKSGHDTVSWYQQALGQGPQFIFQYYEEEERQRGNFPDRFSGHQFPNYSSELNVNALLLGDSALYLCASSSGGGTQYFGPGTRLLVL.

The chain uses TRBV7-2 and TRBJ2-2; 7 bases are a match to TRBD2. This CDR3 has 14 residues. The germline V gene has CDR1 SGHTA and CDR2 FQGNSA. J gave up 5 bases and V 4 bases, and 4 bases lay outside the gene matches. The CDR3, as DNA: TGTGCCAGCAGCTACCTCGGGGGGACCGGGGAGCTGTTTTTT. This sequence encodes CASSYLGGTGELFF.

This clonotype appeared many times. The CDR3, as DNA: TGTGCCAGCAGTAGGACAGCCTCCTACAATGAGCAGTTCTTC. Translated: CASSRTASYNEQFF. The chain has TRBV6-1 and TRBJ2-1; D perhaps matches TRBD1 (6 bases). CDR1 is MNHNS, CDR2 SASEGT, per germline. The CDR3 sequence is 14 residues long. The V and J ends lost 5 bases and 0 bases respectively, with 8 bases between them.

This clonotype has ten or more counts. The chain combines TRBV7-2 with TRBJ1-2; possible D gene TRBD1, 6 bases. Between the trimmed V and J ends, which lost 1 base and 2 bases, there was a span of 8 bases. The CDR3 has 14 residues. Germline lookup yields CDR1 SGHTA and CDR2 FQGNSA. The CDR3 nucleotides are TGTGCCAGCAGCTTAGTCCAGGGGAACTATGGCTACACCTTC. Residues: CASSLVQGNYGYTF.

The table lists this clonotype with a few counts. The chain carries TRBV7-9 and TRBJ1-1, with D unresolved. The germline V gene has CDR1 SEHNR and CDR2 FQNEAQ (reference sequence). V lost 1 base, J lost 4 bases, and 4 bases lay in between. The CDR3 sequence is 12 residues long. CDR3 bases: TGTGCCAGCAGCTTAGAACTCACTGAAGCTTTCTTT. Encoded protein: CASSLELTEAFF.

In this sample, this clonotype turned up many times. The chain joins TRBV5-6 to TRBJ2-7; D remains unclear. This CDR3 comprises 12 residues. V was trimmed by 5 bases and J by 2 bases, leaving 8 bases between them. Germline CDR1 is SGHDT and CDR2 is YYEEEE. This chain's CDR3 is CASSNGAYEQYF. The CDR3 region has the DNA TGTGCCAGCAGTAACGGAGCCTACGAGCAGTACTTC. Drawing the rest from reference TRBV5-6 and TRBJ2-7, the complete variable domain is DAGVTQSPTHLIKTRGQQVTLRCSPKSGHDTVSWYQQALGQGPQFIFQYYEEEERQRGNFPDRFSGHQFPNYSSELNVNALLLGDSALYLCASSNGAYEQYFGPGTRLTVT.

In its sample, this clonotype was seen a few times. The chain couples TRBV6-4 to TRBJ2-3; no reliable D call. V gave up 4 bases and J gave up 11 bases, with 19 bases separating them. Germline-derived CDR1 and CDR2 are MRHNA and SNTAGT. The CDR3 is 14 residues long. The CDR3 protein is CASSAVTLGFGQYF. The CDR3 DNA is TGTGCCAGCAGTGCCGTTACACTGGGATTTGGGCAGTATTTT.

This clonotype was seen repeatedly, ten times or more. The rearrangement links TRBV20-1 to TRBJ1-2, with D hard to call. CDR3 size: 15 residues. V gave up 5 bases and J gave up 4 bases, with 20 bases separating them. Looked up from germline, CDR1 is DFQATT and CDR2 is SNEGSKA (reference sequence). In nucleotides, the CDR3 is TGCAGTGCTCAGCTCCCTCTCGCCACGCTCTATGGCTACACCTTC. This sequence encodes CSAQLPLATLYGYTF.

The chain joins TRBV28 to TRBJ1-5, with D possibly being TRBD1 (5 bases). The CDR3 has 11 amino acids. The germline V and J ends were trimmed by 10 bases and 5 bases, with 9 bases remaining between them. CDR1 MDHEN and CDR2 SYDVKM come from the germline V gene. CDR3 in DNA: TGTGCCACTCTGGGGGATCAGCCCCAGCATTTT. This encodes CATLGDQPQHF.

The J gene is TRBJ2-4, the V gene TRBV5-1, with D tentatively TRBD2 (5 bases). V was cut by 4 bases and J by 2 bases, with 16 bases left in between. The CDR3 is 16 amino acids. Germline CDR1 reads SGHRS; CDR2 reads YFSETQ. Here the CDR3 reads CASSPSTWRPKNIQYF. The DNA for the CDR3 is TGCGCCAGCAGCCCGAGTACCTGGAGGCCCAAAAACATTCAGTACTTC.

This chain links TRBV28 with TRBJ2-7, with 11 nucleotides matching TRBD1. The germline CDR1 and CDR2 sequences are MDHEN and SYDVKM. The trim removed 4 bases at V and 7 bases at J, leaving 12 bases unmatched. The CDR3 runs to 16 residues. The CDR3, as DNA: TGTGCCAGCAGTTCCCGTAAAGGACAGGGGGCAGGGGAGCAGTACGTC. This sequence encodes CASSSRKGQGAGEQYV.

This clonotype was observed a handful of times. The genes are TRBV20-1 and TRBJ2-5; D ambiguous. The V gene lost 3 bases and the J gene lost 1 base, with 9 bases spanning the gap. CDR3 length: 13 residues. Germline V lookup: CDR1 DFQATT, CDR2 SNEGSKA (reference sequence). The CDR3 DNA reads as TGCAGTGCTAGGCGGCAGTCCCAAGAGACCCAGTACTTC. This codes for CSARRQSQETQYF.

This clonotype was counted only a few times. The rearrangement joins TRBV19 to TRBJ2-3; 7 positions match TRBD2. Germline assignment: CDR1 LNHDA and CDR2 SQIVND (reference sequence). There are 16 residues in the CDR3. V lost 1 base and J lost 6; bases outside the gene matches: 10. Here the CDR3 reads CASSIVSGGPGDTQYF. CDR3 nucleotides: TGTGCCAGTAGTATAGTTTCGGGGGGACCTGGGGATACGCAGTATTTT.

This chain links TRBV6-2 or TRBV6-3 with TRBJ2-1; D might be TRBD2 (5 bases). The germline gives CDR1 MNHEY, CDR2 SVGEGT. V was pared by 8 bases and J by 3 bases, with 20 bases between. This CDR3 is built from 16 residues. CDR3 sequence reads: CASVSLTVASYNEQFF. The DNA for the CDR3 is TGTGCCAGCGTCTCTCTAACGGTAGCGAGCTACAATGAGCAGTTCTTC.

J is TRBJ2-3 and V is TRBV5-1, with TRBD1 matching over 8 bases. CDR3 length: 15 amino acids. With V trimmed by 4 bases and J by 4 bases, 8 bases remained unmatched. CDR1 is SGHRS, CDR2 YFSETQ, per germline. For the CDR3, the DNA is TGCGCCAGCAGCACGACAGGGGATGCGGCAGATACGCAGTATTTT. Translation: CASSTTGDAADTQYF.